These 15 T cell receptor beta chains were all obtained from the same sample, sequenced in a study of T cells in Graves' hyperthyroidism and ophthalmopathy. Amplification targeted TCR beta CDR3 regions from RNA transcripts. TCR CDR3 underwent first-round RT-PCR with the HTBI primer set. Via MiXCR, TCRdb re-called the multiplex PCR reads, giving one row per CDR3 protein. The data show about half a million distinct CDR3 sequences, around a fifth seen once. Sequencing was carried out using blood. All receptors come from a woman between 65 and 79 years old with Graves' ophthalmopathy.

The rearrangement links TRBV7-3 to TRBJ2-1, with 8 bases lining up with TRBD1. Per germline, CDR1 SGHTA and CDR2 FQGTGA. The trim removed 4 bases at V and 6 bases at J, leaving 5 bases unmatched. CDR3 size: 14 residues. This CDR3 reads CASSSSDRGNEQFF. DNA for the CDR3: TGTGCCAGCAGCTCGTCTGACAGGGGCAATGAGCAGTTCTTC.

This clonotype was recorded a few times. The chain recombines TRBV3-1 with TRBJ1-2; D perhaps matches TRBD1 (5 bases). V dropped 4 bases and J dropped 7 bases, with 16 bases sitting between them. CDR1 is LGHDT and CDR2 is YNNKEL in the germline V gene (reference sequence). The CDR3 has 14 amino acids. For the CDR3, the DNA is TGTGCCAGCAGCCCGGGCCCAAGGGGTAGTGGCTACACCTTC. This codes for CASSPGPRGSGYTF. Full variable domain (missing parts from reference TRBV3-1 and TRBJ1-2): DTAVSQTPKYLVTQMGNDKSIKCEQNLGHDTMYWYKQDSKKFLKIMFSYNNKELIINETVPNRFSPKSPDKAHLNLHINSLELGDSAVYFCASSPGPRGSGYTFGSGTRLTVV.

This clonotype was picked up many times. J is TRBJ1-5 and V is TRBV7-8; no definite D call. This CDR3 comprises 13 residues. Looked up from germline, CDR1 is SGHVS and CDR2 is FQNEAQ. Trimming stripped 1 base from V and 7 bases from J, with 8 bases between. The CDR3 loop is CASSLGDGQPQHF. The DNA of the CDR3 is TGTGCCAGCAGCTTAGGAGATGGCCAGCCCCAGCATTTT.

This clonotype was observed at least ten times. The J gene is TRBJ2-3, the V gene TRBV6-5; TRBD2 matches 12 bases. The CDR3 runs 16 residues. The junction had 5 bases not matched to a gene; V was cut back by 2 bases and J by 5 bases. Germline CDR1 is MNHEY and CDR2 is SVGAGI. The CDR3 protein is CASSYQGLAGRDTQYF. CDR3 DNA: TGTGCCAGCAGTTACCAGGGACTAGCGGGTAGAGATACGCAGTATTTT.

V gene TRBV6-4 combines with J gene TRBJ2-3; D not certain. CDR1 MRHNA and CDR2 SNTAGT come from the germline V gene. The germline V and J ends were trimmed by 4 bases and 2 bases, with 7 bases remaining between them. This CDR3 contains 13 residues. The CDR3 loop is CASSVSLTDTQYF. For the CDR3, the DNA is TGTGCCAGCAGTGTTAGCCTCACAGATACGCAGTATTTT.

This chain connects TRBV6-1 to TRBJ2-7; a possible D gene is TRBD1 (6 bases). V lost 6 bases to trimming and J lost 6 bases, with 12 bases between them. Germline V gene lookup returns CDR1 MNHNS and CDR2 SASEGT. This CDR3 is built from 12 residues. CDR3 loop: CASRETGTEQYF. The CDR3 bases are TGTGCCAGCAGAGAAACAGGGACCGAGCAGTACTTC.

The rearrangement uses TRBV20-1 and TRBJ2-1, with D possibly matching TRBD1 (5 bases). Trimming cost V 2 bases and J 8 bases, with 13 bases left between them. Germline V gene sequence: CDR1 DFQATT, CDR2 SNEGSKA (reference sequence). The CDR3 has 13 amino acids. The CDR3 here is CSARYGPRDEQFF. The CDR3 region has the DNA TGCAGTGCTAGATACGGACCCAGGGATGAGCAGTTCTTC.

The chain links TRBV5-1 to TRBJ1-1; TRBD1 might be the D (6 bases). V lost 4 bases, J lost 5 bases, and 15 bases lay in between. The CDR3 is 14 amino acids. Per germline, CDR1 SGHRS and CDR2 YFSETQ. The CDR3, as DNA: TGCGCCAGCAGCGTCGGACAGCCCGGGACTGAAGCTTTCTTT. Translated, it gives CASSVGQPGTEAFF. Using reference TRBV5-1 and TRBJ1-1 for the parts outside the CDR3, the full variable domain is KAGVTQTPRYLIKTRGQQVTLSCSPISGHRSVSWYQQTPGQGLQFLFEYFSETQRNKGNFPGRFSGRQFSNSRSEMNVSTLELGDSALYLCASSVGQPGTEAFFGQGTRLTVV.

This clonotype was found many times. The chain recombines TRBV12-3 or TRBV12-4 with TRBJ2-7; TRBD2 matches at 9 bases. The ends lost 7 bases at V and 3 bases at J; junction bases unmatched: 10. The CDR3 length is 15 residues. DNA of the CDR3: TGTGCCAGCACCACCCTAGCGGGAAAGCTCTACGAGCAGTACTTC. Its protein product is CASTTLAGKLYEQYF.

The gene calls are TRBV9 and TRBJ2-7, with a possible D match to TRBD1 (6 bases). Germline CDR1 and CDR2: SGDLS and YYNGEE. Trimming stripped 0 bases from V and 3 bases from J, with 13 bases between. CDR3 size: 15 residues. This CDR3 is CASSVGQEEYYEQYF. The CDR3 coding sequence is TGTGCCAGCAGCGTAGGACAGGAGGAATACTACGAGCAGTACTTC.

This clonotype was seen a few times. This rearrangement joins TRBV11-3 to TRBJ2-2; 8 bases agree with TRBD1. V dropped 5 bases and J dropped 1; count of bases not matched to a gene: 9. Germline CDR1 and CDR2: SGHNT and YENEEA. This CDR3 is 17 amino acids long. The CDR3 DNA reads TGTGCCAGCAGCCGAGGGCCAGGGACAGGGAACACCGGGGAGCTGTTTTTT. This translates into CASSRGPGTGNTGELFF.

This clonotype occurred many times. The V gene is TRBV12-3 or TRBV12-4, the J gene TRBJ1-4, with 7 bases lining up with TRBD1. CDR3 size: 14 residues. The V segment lost 3 bases and the J segment 4 bases; nucleotides outside the gene matches: 2. The CDR3 DNA reads as TGTGCCAGCAGTTTGACAGGGCTTAATGAAAAACTGTTTTTT. This sequence encodes CASSLTGLNEKLFF.

Comments on this clonotype: A read error may be the cause here, since a much bigger clone is one base away. The chain joins TRBV7-2 to TRBJ2-7; perhaps TRBD1 as D (5 bases). The V and J ends lost 4 bases and 3 bases respectively, with 13 bases between them. Germline CDR1 SGHTA, CDR2 FQGNSA. There are 14 residues in the CDR3. The CDR3 DNA reads TGTGCCAGCAGCTCCCAGGGTGGTGGCTACGAGCAGTACTTC. It translates to CASSSQGGGYEQYF.

DNA for the CDR3: TGCGCCAGCAGCATTACTAGGAGCACAGATACGCAGTATTTT. Amino acids: CASSITRSTDTQYF. This chain links TRBV5-1 with TRBJ2-3; a possible D gene is TRBD2 (5 bases). Trimming took off 4 bases at V and 0 bases at J, with 9 bases between the two ends. Per the germline V gene, CDR1 is SGHRS and CDR2 is YFSETQ. CDR3 size: 14 residues.

This clonotype was detected ten times or more. The chain couples TRBV12-3 or TRBV12-4 to TRBJ2-4, with D unresolved. With 1 base removed from V and 0 bases from J, the gap between germline ends came to 7 bases. The CDR3 is 15 residues long. The CDR3 protein is CASSLEQLAKNIQYF. The CDR3 DNA reads TGTGCCAGCAGTTTAGAACAGTTAGCCAAAAACATTCAGTACTTC.